This TCR beta chain was found in a study of T cells after yellow fever vaccination. Study outcomes and limitations: Only a minor proportion of clonotypes was detected across both CD4 and CD8 compartments. After the booster, over 95% of CD4 and 75% to 90% of CD8 primary-response clones were re-detected.

A 5'RACE template-switching step, the method used to make TCR cDNA, added a universal primer site and UMIs. Each CDR3 protein gets one entry after TCRdb re-called the 5' RACE reads with MiXCR. This table has roughly 310,000 distinct CDR3 sequences, roughly 8.7% appearing once. CDR1 and CDR2 from the germline V gene are DFQATT and SNEGSKA (reference sequence). The CDR3 covers 13 residues. With 3 bases removed from V and 3 bases from J, the gap between germline ends came to 9 bases. As regards this clonotype: The antigen is undetermined.

The chain employs TRBV20-1 and TRBJ1-5, with D tentatively TRBD1 (5 bases). The sequencing used PBMCs, collected on the day of the first yellow fever vaccination. The receptor comes from a man younger than 35 who received the YFV17D yellow fever vaccine. The CDR3 protein is CSARGLVNQPQHF. CDR3 sequence (DNA): TGCAGTGCTAGGGGGCTTGTCAATCAGCCCCAGCATTTT.